Listed below are T cell receptor beta chains from one sample, sequenced in a study of radiotherapy plus CTLA-4 blockade in lung cancer. Data came from immunoSEQ multiplex PCR; TCRdb stores just in-frame clones and leaves some out. The sample shows around 82,000 clones, about 79% of them seen only once. The source material was peripheral blood, sampled from a patient treated with radiotherapy plus ipilimumab. These receptors came from a human donor with non-small cell lung cancer whose response to radiotherapy plus ipilimumab could not be evaluated. Some clones in this sample may be carry-over from other donors' samples. Each CDR3 is given with its conserved first and last residue. The D gene is left open where the match is weak. The size entry is marked missing in some rows and otherwise reads once, few, many or a size class.

V gene	D gene	clone size	J gene	CDR3 DNA	CDR3 protein
TRBV18	NA	NA	TRBJ1-1	TGTGCCAGCTCACCACAGGACGGCCGAACAGGTGAAGCTTTCTTT	CASSPQDGRTGEAFF
TRBV4-2	TRBD2	NA	TRBJ2-5	TGTGCCAGCAGCCAGGGGTCTAGCGGGGGCCTATCGGGGACCCAGTACTTC	CASSQGSSGGLSGTQYF
TRBV28	NA	NA	TRBJ1-5	TGTGCCAGCAGGGACAATAGCAATCAGCCCCAGCATTTT	CASRDNSNQPQHF
TRBV2	NA	NA	TRBJ2-3	TGTGCCAGCAGTCTGGACAGTAAGATCACAGATACGCAGTATTTT	CASSLDSKITDTQYF
TRBV19	NA	NA	TRBJ1-4	TGTGCCAGTAGTATAATCCCCCGGGGGAGCTTTGCAACTAATGAAAAACTGTTTTTT	CASSIIPRGSFATNEKLFF
TRBV27	NA	once	TRBJ1-1	TGTGCCAGCAGTGTGGGGGCGCCGAGGACTGAAGCTTTCTTT	CASSVGAPRTEAFF
TRBV10-3	TRBD2	NA	TRBJ2-3	TGTGCCATCAGTGATAGCGGGGGGGCTAGCACAGATACGCAGTATTTT	CAISDSGGASTDTQYF
TRBV19	TRBD1	NA	TRBJ2-3	TGTGCCAGTAGTATCTATACAGGGGGCACAGATACGCAGTATTTT	CASSIYTGGTDTQYF
TRBV28	NA	NA	TRBJ2-5	TGTGCCAGCAGTAAATTCCGCACATTCCAAGAGACCCAGTACTTC	CASSKFRTFQETQYF
TRBV5-1	NA	once	TRBJ1-5	TGCGCCAGCAGCTCTTCAGGGTTAGGCAATCAGCCCCAGCATTTT	CASSSSGLGNQPQHF
TRBV5-1	TRBD2	NA	TRBJ2-1	TGCGCCAGCAGCTTGGGAGGGACTAGCCCCTCCTACAATGAGCAGTTCTTC	CASSLGGTSPSYNEQFF
TRBV30	TRBD1	few	TRBJ2-2	TGTGCCTGGAGAGGAGACAGGGCGTTTTTAGGGTGGACCGGGGAGCTGTTTTTT	CAWRGDRAFLGWTGELFF
TRBV7-9	NA	NA	TRBJ1-2	TGTGCCAGCAGACCAAGCGACTATGGCTACACCTTC	CASRPSDYGYTF
TRBV19	TRBD2	few	TRBJ2-1	TGTGCCAGTAGTATTCTCGGTAGGGGACTAGCGGGGGGTGAGCAGTTCTTC	CASSILGRGLAGGEQFF
TRBV10-3	NA	NA	TRBJ2-2	TGTGCCATCAGTGACAGCGCGAACACCGGGGAGCTGTTTTTT	CAISDSANTGELFF
TRBV7-2	NA	NA	TRBJ2-5	TGTGCCAGCAGCTTAGGGGCGGGAAGGGAGACCCAGTACTTC	CASSLGAGRETQYF
TRBV7-9	NA	NA	TRBJ1-1	TGTGCCAGCAGCTTAGCGCGTCTGAACACTGAAGCTTTCTTT	CASSLARLNTEAFF
TRBV18	NA	few	TRBJ1-4	TGTGCCAGCGGAGGGGAAAAACTGTTTTTT	CASGGEKLFF
TRBV9	TRBD2	NA	TRBJ2-7	TGTGCCAGCAGCGTAGGGCTAGCGGGGGAGCAGTACTTC	CASSVGLAGEQYF
TRBV11-3	TRBD1	NA	TRBJ2-3	TGTGCCAGCAGCCGGACAGGGGAATATACGCAGTATTTT	CASSRTGEYTQYF
TRBV9	NA	NA	TRBJ2-7	TGTGCCAGCAGCGCACCTCGGGACTCAAGGTTGTACTTC	CASSAPRDSRLYF
TRBV7-9	NA	NA	TRBJ2-3	TGTGCCAGCAGCTTAAGATTCGACAGATTCACAGATACGCAGTATTTT	CASSLRFDRFTDTQYF
TRBV2	NA	NA	TRBJ2-7	TGTGCCAGCTACAGGTCCGCCTACGAGCAGTACTTC	CASYRSAYEQYF
TRBV7-8	TRBD2	NA	TRBJ2-2	TGTGCCAGCAGCTTAGTACCGCTAGCGGGTGGGAGGGCCGGGGAGCTGTTTTTT	CASSLVPLAGGRAGELFF
TRBV7-7	TRBD1	NA	TRBJ2-1	TGTGCTAGCAGCTTAGGGACAGGGGTTGGCAATGAGCAGTTCTTC	CASSLGTGVGNEQFF
TRBV5-1	TRBD2	once	TRBJ2-5	TGCGCCAGCAGCTTGGGACTAGCGGGGGGCCAAGAGACCCAGTACTTC	CASSLGLAGGQETQYF
TRBV18	NA	few	TRBJ1-4	TGTGCCAGCTCACCACGGCGAGGCGGGGAAAAACTGTTTTTT	CASSPRRGGEKLFF
TRBV29-1	NA	NA	TRBJ1-4	TGCAGCGTTGGATGGCCAACTAATGAAAAACTGTTTTTT	CSVGWPTNEKLFF
TRBV7-8	NA	NA	TRBJ2-3	TGTGCCAGCAGCTCAGCCCCAGGGGTGACGCAGTATTTT	CASSSAPGVTQYF
TRBV28	TRBD1	NA	TRBJ2-7	TGTGCCAGCAGTTACCCGACAGGGAGCGGCTACGAGCAGTACTTC	CASSYPTGSGYEQYF
TRBV7-9	TRBD1	NA	TRBJ2-6	TGTGCCAGCAGCTTCGACAGGGAAGCTGGGGCCAACGTCCTGACTTTC	CASSFDREAGANVLTF
TRBV7-3	NA	few	TRBJ1-5	TGTGCCAGCAGCTTAGGCGGGTATAGCAATCAGCCCCAGCATTTT	CASSLGGYSNQPQHF
TRBV5-1	TRBD2	NA	TRBJ2-3	TGCGCCAGCAGCTCCCGACTAGCGGGGGCCTTTAGCACAGATACGCAGTATTTT	CASSSRLAGAFSTDTQYF
TRBV5-1	NA	NA	TRBJ2-3	TGCGCCAGCAGCCTCACAGCTGGCACAGATACGCAGTATTTT	CASSLTAGTDTQYF
TRBV7-6	NA	NA	TRBJ2-2	TGTGCCAGCAGCTCTCAATATGCGACAGTGACGAACACCGGGGAGCTGTTTTTT	CASSSQYATVTNTGELFF